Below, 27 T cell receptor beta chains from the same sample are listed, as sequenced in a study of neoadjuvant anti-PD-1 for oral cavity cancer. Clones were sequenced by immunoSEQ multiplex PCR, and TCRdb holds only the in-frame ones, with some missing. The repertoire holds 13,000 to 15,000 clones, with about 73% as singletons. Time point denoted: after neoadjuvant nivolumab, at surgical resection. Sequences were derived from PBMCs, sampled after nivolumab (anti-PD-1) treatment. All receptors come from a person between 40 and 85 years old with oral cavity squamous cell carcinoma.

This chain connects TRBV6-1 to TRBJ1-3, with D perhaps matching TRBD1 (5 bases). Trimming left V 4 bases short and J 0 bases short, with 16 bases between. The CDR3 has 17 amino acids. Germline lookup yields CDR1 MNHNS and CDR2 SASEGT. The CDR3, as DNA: TGTGCCAGCAGTGGAAGAGGGGCTAAGGCCTCTGGAAACACCATATATTTT. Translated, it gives CASSGRGAKASGNTIYF.

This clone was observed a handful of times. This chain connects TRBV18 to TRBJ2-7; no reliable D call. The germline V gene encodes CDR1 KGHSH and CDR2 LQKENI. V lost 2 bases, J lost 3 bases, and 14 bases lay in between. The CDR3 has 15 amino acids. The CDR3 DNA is TGTGCCAGCTCACCAATCCCACAGACGAGCTACGAGCAGTACTTC. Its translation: CASSPIPQTSYEQYF.

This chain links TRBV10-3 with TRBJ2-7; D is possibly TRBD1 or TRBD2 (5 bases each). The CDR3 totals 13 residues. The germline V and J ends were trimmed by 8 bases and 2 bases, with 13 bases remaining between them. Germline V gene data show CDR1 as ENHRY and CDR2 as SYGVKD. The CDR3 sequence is CAIGASGTYEQYF. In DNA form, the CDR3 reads TGTGCCATCGGGGCCAGCGGAACCTACGAGCAGTACTTC.

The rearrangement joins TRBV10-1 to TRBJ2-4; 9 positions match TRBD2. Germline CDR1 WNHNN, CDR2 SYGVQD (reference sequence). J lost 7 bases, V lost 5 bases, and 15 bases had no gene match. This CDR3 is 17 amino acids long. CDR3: CASSPHGLASESNIQYF. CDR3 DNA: TGCGCCAGCAGTCCCCACGGACTAGCGTCTGAATCCAACATTCAGTACTTC.

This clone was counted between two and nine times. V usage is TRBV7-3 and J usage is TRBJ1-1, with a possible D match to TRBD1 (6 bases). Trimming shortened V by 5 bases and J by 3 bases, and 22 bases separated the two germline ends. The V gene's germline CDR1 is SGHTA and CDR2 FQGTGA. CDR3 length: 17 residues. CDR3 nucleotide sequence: TGTGCCAGCAGCCTATACGTAGTCCGGGGGCTGGACACTGAAGCTTTCTTT. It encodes CASSLYVVRGLDTEAFF.

Here the CDR3 reads CASSAGTSGRIPPYEQYF. CDR3 DNA: TGTGCCAGTTCGGCCGGGACTAGCGGGAGGATCCCCCCCTACGAGCAGTACTTC. This chain joins TRBV19 and TRBJ2-7; 15 nucleotides line up with TRBD2. The V segment lost 8 bases and the J segment 2 bases; nucleotides outside the gene matches: 13. CDR1 is LNHDA and CDR2 is SQIVND in the germline V gene (reference sequence). CDR3 size: 18 residues. Looking up the rest from reference TRBV19 and TRBJ2-7 gives the full variable domain: DGGITQSPKYLFRKEGQNVTLSCEQNLNHDAMYWYRQDPGQGLRLIYYSQIVNDFQKGDIAEGYSVSREKKESFPLTVTSAQKNPTAFYLCASSAGTSGRIPPYEQYFGPGTRLTVT.

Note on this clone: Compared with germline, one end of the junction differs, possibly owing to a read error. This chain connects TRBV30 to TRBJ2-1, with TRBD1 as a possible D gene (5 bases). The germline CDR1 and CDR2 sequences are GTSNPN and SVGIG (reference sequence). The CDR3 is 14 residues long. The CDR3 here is CAWRRWGSNNEQFF. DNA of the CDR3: TGTGCCTGGAGAAGGTGGGGCTCCAACAATGAGCAGTTCTTC.

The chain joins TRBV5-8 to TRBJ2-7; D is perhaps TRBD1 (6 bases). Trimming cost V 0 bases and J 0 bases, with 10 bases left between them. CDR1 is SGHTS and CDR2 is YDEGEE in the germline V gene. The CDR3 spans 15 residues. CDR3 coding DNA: TGTGCCAGCAGCTTGGAGACAGGACTCTCCTACGAGCAGTACTTC. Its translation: CASSLETGLSYEQYF.

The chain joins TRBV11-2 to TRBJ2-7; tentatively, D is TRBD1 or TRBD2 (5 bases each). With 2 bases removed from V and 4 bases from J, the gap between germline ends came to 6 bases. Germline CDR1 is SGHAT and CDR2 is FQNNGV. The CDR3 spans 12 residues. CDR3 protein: CASSLWGYEQYF. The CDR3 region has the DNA TGTGCCAGCAGCTTATGGGGGTACGAGCAGTACTTC.

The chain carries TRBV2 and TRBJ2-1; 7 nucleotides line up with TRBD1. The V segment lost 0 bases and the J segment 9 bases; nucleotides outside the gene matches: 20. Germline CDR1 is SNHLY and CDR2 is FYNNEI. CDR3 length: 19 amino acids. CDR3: CASSEARGWRGGSLGEQFF. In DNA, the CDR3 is TGTGCCAGCAGTGAAGCCAGGGGTTGGAGAGGGGGCAGCCTGGGTGAGCAGTTCTTC. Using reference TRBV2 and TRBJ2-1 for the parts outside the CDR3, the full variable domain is EPEVTQTPSHQVTQMGQEVILRCVPISNHLYFYWYRQILGQKVEFLVSFYNNEISEKSEIFDDQFSVERPDGSNFTLKIRSTKLEDSAMYFCASSEARGWRGGSLGEQFFGPGTRLTVL.

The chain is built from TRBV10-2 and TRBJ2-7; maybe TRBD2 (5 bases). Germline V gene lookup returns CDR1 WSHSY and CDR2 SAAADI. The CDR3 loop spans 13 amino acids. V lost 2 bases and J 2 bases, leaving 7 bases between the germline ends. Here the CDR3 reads CASSEQRPYEQYF. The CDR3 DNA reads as TGCGCCAGCAGTGAGCAGCGGCCCTACGAGCAGTACTTC.

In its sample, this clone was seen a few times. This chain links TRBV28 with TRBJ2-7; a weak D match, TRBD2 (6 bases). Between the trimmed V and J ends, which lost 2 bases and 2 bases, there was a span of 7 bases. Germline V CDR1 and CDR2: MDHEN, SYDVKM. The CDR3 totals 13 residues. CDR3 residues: CASSLPSAYEQYF. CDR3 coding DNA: TGTGCCAGCAGTTTACCTAGCGCCTACGAGCAGTACTTC.

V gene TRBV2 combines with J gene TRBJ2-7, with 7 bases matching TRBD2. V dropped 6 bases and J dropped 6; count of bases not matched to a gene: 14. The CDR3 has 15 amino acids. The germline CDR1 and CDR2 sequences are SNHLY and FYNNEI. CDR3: CASREREGPMFEQYF. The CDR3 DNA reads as TGTGCCAGCAGGGAGCGGGAAGGTCCAATGTTCGAGCAGTACTTC.

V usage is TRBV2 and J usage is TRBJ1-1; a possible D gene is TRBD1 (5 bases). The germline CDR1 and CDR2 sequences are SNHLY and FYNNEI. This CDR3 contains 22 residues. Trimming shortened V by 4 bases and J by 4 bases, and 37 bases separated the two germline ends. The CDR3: CASSVAVSGAEPKTTWSTEAFF. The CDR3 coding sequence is TGTGCCAGCAGTGTTGCCGTGAGCGGGGCAGAGCCGAAAACCACGTGGAGCACTGAAGCTTTCTTT. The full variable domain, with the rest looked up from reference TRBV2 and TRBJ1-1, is EPEVTQTPSHQVTQMGQEVILRCVPISNHLYFYWYRQILGQKVEFLVSFYNNEISEKSEIFDDQFSVERPDGSNFTLKIRSTKLEDSAMYFCASSVAVSGAEPKTTWSTEAFFGQGTRLTVV.

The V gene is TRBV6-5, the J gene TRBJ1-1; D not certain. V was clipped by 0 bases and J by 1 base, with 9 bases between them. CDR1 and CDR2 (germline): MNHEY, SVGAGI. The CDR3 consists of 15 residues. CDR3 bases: TGTGCCAGCAGTTACTCGGAAGTATCGAACACTGAAGCTTTCTTT. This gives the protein CASSYSEVSNTEAFF.

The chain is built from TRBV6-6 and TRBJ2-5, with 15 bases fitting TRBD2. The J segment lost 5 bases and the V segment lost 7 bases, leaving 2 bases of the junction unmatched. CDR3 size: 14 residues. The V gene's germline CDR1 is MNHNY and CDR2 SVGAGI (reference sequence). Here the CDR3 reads CASNGLAGGETQYF. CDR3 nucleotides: TGTGCCAGCAACGGACTAGCGGGGGGGGAGACCCAGTACTTC.

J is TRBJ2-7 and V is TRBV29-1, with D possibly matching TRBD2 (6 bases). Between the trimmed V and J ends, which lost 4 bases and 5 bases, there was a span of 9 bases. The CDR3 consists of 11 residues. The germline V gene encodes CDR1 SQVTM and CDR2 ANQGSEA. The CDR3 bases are TGCAGCGTTGGCCGCGGGGACGAGCAGTACTTC. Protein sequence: CSVGRGDEQYF.

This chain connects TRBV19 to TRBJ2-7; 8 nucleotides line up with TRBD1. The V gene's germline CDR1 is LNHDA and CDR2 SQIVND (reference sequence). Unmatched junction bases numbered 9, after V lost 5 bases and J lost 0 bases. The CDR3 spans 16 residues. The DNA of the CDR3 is TGTGCCAGTAGTCCGACCTGGACAGGGAGCTCCTACGAGCAGTACTTC. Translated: CASSPTWTGSSYEQYF.

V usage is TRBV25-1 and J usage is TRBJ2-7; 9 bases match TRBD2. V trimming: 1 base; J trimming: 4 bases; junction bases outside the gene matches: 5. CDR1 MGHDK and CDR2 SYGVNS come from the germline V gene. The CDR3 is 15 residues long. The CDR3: CASSESEREDYEQYF. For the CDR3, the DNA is TGTGCCAGCAGTGAATCCGAGCGGGAGGATTACGAGCAGTACTTC.

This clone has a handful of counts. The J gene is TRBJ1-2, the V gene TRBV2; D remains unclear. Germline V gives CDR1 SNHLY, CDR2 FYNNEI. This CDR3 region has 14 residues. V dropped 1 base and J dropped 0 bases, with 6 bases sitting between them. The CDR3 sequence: CASSEEGSNYGYTF. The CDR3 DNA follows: TGTGCCAGCAGTGAAGAGGGATCTAACTATGGCTACACCTTC. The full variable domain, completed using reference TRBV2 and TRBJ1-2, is EPEVTQTPSHQVTQMGQEVILRCVPISNHLYFYWYRQILGQKVEFLVSFYNNEISEKSEIFDDQFSVERPDGSNFTLKIRSTKLEDSAMYFCASSEEGSNYGYTFGSGTRLTVV.

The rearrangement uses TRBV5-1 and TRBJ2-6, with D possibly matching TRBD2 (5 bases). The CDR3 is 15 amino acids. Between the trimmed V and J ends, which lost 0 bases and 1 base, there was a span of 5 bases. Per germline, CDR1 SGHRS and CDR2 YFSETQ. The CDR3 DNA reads TGCGCCAGCAGCTTGGCGGGATCTGGGGCCAACGTCCTGACTTTC. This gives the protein CASSLAGSGANVLTF.

The CDR3 region is CASSSTGYEQYF. The CDR3 DNA sequence: TGTGCCAGCAGTTCTACCGGCTACGAGCAGTACTTC. The chain is built from TRBV11-2 and TRBJ2-7; D is undetermined. V was cut by 6 bases and J by 3 bases, with 9 bases left in between. The CDR3 runs 12 residues. Germline CDR1 is SGHAT and CDR2 is FQNNGV.

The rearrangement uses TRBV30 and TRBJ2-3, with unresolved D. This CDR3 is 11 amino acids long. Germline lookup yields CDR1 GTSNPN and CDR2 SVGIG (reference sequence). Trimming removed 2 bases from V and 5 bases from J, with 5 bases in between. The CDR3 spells CAWSLLDTQYF. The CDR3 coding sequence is TGTGCCTGGAGTCTGCTAGATACGCAGTATTTT.

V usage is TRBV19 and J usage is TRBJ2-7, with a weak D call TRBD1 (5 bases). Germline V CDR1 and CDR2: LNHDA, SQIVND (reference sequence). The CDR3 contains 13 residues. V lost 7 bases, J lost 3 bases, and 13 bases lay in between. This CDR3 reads CASMQGPNYEQYF. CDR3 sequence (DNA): TGTGCCAGTATGCAGGGCCCCAACTACGAGCAGTACTTC.

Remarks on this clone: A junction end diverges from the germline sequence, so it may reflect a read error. DNA of the CDR3: TGTGCCAGCAGTTTCGGGGGCGGACACTACCTGTTC. It yields the protein CASSFGGGHYLF. The chain employs TRBV6-5 and TRBJ2-2, with D perhaps assigned TRBD1 or TRBD2 (6 bases each). Per germline, CDR1 MNHEY and CDR2 SVGAGI. CDR3 length equals 12 residues.

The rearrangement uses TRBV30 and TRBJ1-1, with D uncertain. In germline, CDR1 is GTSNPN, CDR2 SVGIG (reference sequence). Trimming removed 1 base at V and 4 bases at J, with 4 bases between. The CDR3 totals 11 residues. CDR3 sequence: CAWSDRTEAFF. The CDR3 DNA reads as TGTGCCTGGAGTGATCGCACTGAAGCTTTCTTT. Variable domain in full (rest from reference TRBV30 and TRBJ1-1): SQTIHQWPATLVQPVGSPLSLECTVEGTSNPNLYWYRQAAGRGLQLLFYSVGIGQISSEVPQNLSASRPQDRQFILSSKKLLLSDSGFYLCAWSDRTEAFFGQGTRLTVV.

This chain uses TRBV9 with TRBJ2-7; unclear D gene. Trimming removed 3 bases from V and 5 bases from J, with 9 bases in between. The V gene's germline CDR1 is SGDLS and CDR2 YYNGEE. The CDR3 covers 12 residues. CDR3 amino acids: CASSGNMDEQYF. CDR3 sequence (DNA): TGTGCCAGCAGCGGCAATATGGACGAGCAGTACTTC.